By sample fraction, the clone carrying this TCR beta chain is medium-sized. Its cognate antigen is unknown. These data are taken from a study of vaccination and CD4 T cells after COVID-19. Study details: Cells were stimulated with overlapping spike peptides from SARS-CoV-2, HCoV-NL63, HCoV-OC43 and HCoV-229E. Study conclusions and caveats: Going from 21 to 38, median SARS-CoV-2-reactive clonotypes did not rise significantly.

The CDR3 contains 17 residues. Per germline, CDR1 LNHDA and CDR2 SQIVND (reference sequence). Trimming removed 7 bases from V and 3 bases from J, with 24 bases in between. The treatment denotes: approximately 11-day PBMC culture with coronavirus spike peptide pools or control peptides (ViraFEST assay). Each of days 3 and 7 saw half the medium replaced by fresh IL-2 medium. The assay that was used to sequence DNA from cultured CD4+ T cells was the Oncomine TCR Beta short-read assay. TCRdb re-called the PCR reads through MiXCR, storing one row per CDR3 protein. The sample lists some 6,900 distinct CDR3 sequences; more than 15% were seen once.

Specimen: CD4+ T cells from blood, cultured in vitro. This TCR derives from a human donor who had recovered from COVID-19. The J gene is TRBJ1-2, the V gene TRBV19; D is uncertain. The CDR3 DNA reads as TGTGCCAGTACCATCTGGCCCTCAATGCGGAGAGACTATGGCTACACCTTC. Translated, it gives CASTIWPSMRRDYGYTF.